A selection of T cell receptor beta chains follows, all from one sample in a study of cytomegalovirus exposure and HLA in healthy donors. Some clones are missing from TCRdb's copy, which holds only in-frame ones; the method was immunoSEQ multiplex PCR. This table holds approximately 150,000 clones, approximately 89% found once. Sample: PBMCs. These receptors originate from a man between 18 and 35 years old in good health and CMV-seronegative. Both conserved end residues are part of each CDR3. D genes are given only for firm matches.

v_gene,d_gene,CDR3aa
TRBV9,.,CASSVAHMNTEAFF
TRBV30,.,CACRGGATYEQYF
TRBV19,.,CASSPGATNSPLHF
TRBV4-3,TRBD1,CASSQDGHRGDEQFF
TRBV19,.,CASSMGLTGGRNTIYF
TRBV6-4,TRBD2,CASSEMAGGPYEQFF
TRBV30,.,CACNGQPGQPQHF
TRBV11-2,TRBD2,CASSLTSGPTYNEQFF
TRBV5-1,.,CASSLEQGIYNEQFF
TRBV5-1,TRBD2,CASSLQGLAGVPFQETQYF
TRBV4-3,TRBD1,CASSQGTGTSGGRGAYNEQFF
TRBV9,.,CASSVMSTGELFF
TRBV5-6,TRBD1,CASSLGTGTANTEAFF
TRBV19,TRBD1,CASSMDRGYGYTF
TRBV6-5,TRBD1,CASSYSGQSSYEQYF
TRBV5-8,TRBD2,CASSLTGLAGVGTGELFF
TRBV19,.,CASIGRGPGELMNTEAFF
TRBV6-1,TRBD1,CASRRPGQGTAEAFF
TRBV29-1,.,CSVPNPDRNTEAFF
TRBV2,.,CASSPPSTGKLFF
TRBV14,.,CASSQVSGNTEAFF
TRBV27,TRBD1,CASSLGQGNYGYTF
TRBV4-3,.,CASSQAGTSTDTQYF
TRBV15,.,CATSRELSGQETQYF
TRBV27,TRBD2,CASSLGLAGVNNEQFF
TRBV18,.,CASSRSQAQGAFF
TRBV14,.,CASSQECATALRETQYF
TRBV2,.,CASSEVGNYGYTF
TRBV6-4,.,CASSVGKEENTEAFF
TRBV10-3,.,CAISEVLGSYNEQFF
TRBV7-2,TRBD1,CASSLARQGAQNEKLFF
TRBV29-1,.,CSVLIRAWNTEAFF
TRBV19,TRBD1,CASSTTGVSNQPQHF
TRBV21-1,.,CASSNFGGRADNQPQHF
TRBV11-2,.,CASSLGASTDTQYF
TRBV5-1,.,CASSLAKRQANQPQHF
TRBV30,.,CAWDEGGETQYF